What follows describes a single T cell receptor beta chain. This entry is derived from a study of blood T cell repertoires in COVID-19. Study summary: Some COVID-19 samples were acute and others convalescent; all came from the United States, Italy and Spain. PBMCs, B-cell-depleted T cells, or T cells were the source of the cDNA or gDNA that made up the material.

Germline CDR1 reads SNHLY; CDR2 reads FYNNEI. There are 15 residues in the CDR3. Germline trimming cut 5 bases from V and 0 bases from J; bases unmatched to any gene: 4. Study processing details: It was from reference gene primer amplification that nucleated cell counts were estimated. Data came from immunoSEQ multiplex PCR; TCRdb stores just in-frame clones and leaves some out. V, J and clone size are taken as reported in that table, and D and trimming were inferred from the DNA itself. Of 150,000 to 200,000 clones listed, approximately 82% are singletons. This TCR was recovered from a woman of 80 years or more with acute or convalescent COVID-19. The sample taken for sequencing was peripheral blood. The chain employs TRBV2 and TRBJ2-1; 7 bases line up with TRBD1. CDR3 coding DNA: TGTGCCAGCAGTCTCGGGGACAGCTCCTACAATGAGCAGTTCTTC. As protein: CASSLGDSSYNEQFF.